Below are 23 T cell receptor beta chains sequenced from a single sample in a study of T cell responses to AZD1222 COVID-19 vaccine. The method was immunoSEQ multiplex PCR; TCRdb's version includes in-frame clones alone and lacks a portion of them. The top ten hold under 5% of the sample, which has around 78,000 clones, around nine tenths seen once. Sample: peripheral blood, taken on day 0 of MenACWY control vaccination. The receptor set was obtained from an adult in good health.

The chain recombines TRBV4-2 with TRBJ2-3; D might be TRBD1 (5 bases). Per germline, CDR1 LGHNA and CDR2 YNFKEQ. The CDR3 has 18 amino acids. Trimming cost V 5 bases and J 0 bases, with 21 bases left between them. The CDR3 loop reads CASSSPTRWGPSTDTQYF. In DNA, the CDR3 is TGTGCCAGCAGCTCCCCGACCCGCTGGGGCCCTAGCACAGATACGCAGTATTTT.

This sequence joins TRBV2 and TRBJ2-5; D may be TRBD2 (6 bases). This CDR3 is 12 amino acids long. Trimming took off 7 bases at V and 9 bases at J, with 15 bases between the two ends. CDR1 is SNHLY and CDR2 is FYNNEI in the germline V gene. CDR3 protein: CASMRLGGSQYF. The DNA for the CDR3 is TGTGCCAGCATGAGACTAGGAGGTTCCCAGTACTTC.

The chain joins TRBV6-1 to TRBJ1-2, with TRBD1 matching 7 bases. Germline V gene lookup returns CDR1 MNHNS and CDR2 SASEGT. This CDR3 region has 12 residues. V gave up 6 bases and J gave up 7 bases; unmatched junction bases: 5. CDR3 coding DNA: TGTGCCAGCAGCCCAGGGGGACGTGGCTACACCTTC. Protein product: CASSPGGRGYTF.

V usage is TRBV7-9 and J usage is TRBJ1-1, with D maybe TRBD1 (5 bases). Trimming removed 1 base from V and 5 bases from J, with 11 bases in between. Per the germline V gene, CDR1 is SEHNR and CDR2 is FQNEAQ (reference sequence). This CDR3 has 14 amino acids. The CDR3 region has the DNA TGTGCCAGCAGCTTAGGGGCGGGGGAAACTGAAGCTTTCTTT. Protein product: CASSLGAGETEAFF.

This clone has just one count. The rearrangement joins TRBV5-6 to TRBJ2-3; no firm D call. Germline loops: CDR1 SGHDT, CDR2 YYEEEE. CDR3 size: 14 residues. V was clipped by 3 bases and J by 6 bases, with 14 bases between them. The DNA for the CDR3 is TGTGCCAGCAGCTCGGCCCTTACTGGGGATACGCAGTATTTT. Its translation is CASSSALTGDTQYF.

This sequence joins TRBV27 and TRBJ2-3; maybe TRBD2 (6 bases). The germline V gene encodes CDR1 MNHEY and CDR2 SMNVEV (reference sequence). The CDR3 runs to 15 residues. V dropped 3 bases and J dropped 0 bases, with 10 bases sitting between them. For the CDR3, the DNA is TGTGCCAGCAGTTTGGGCGGGACTAGCACAGATACGCAGTATTTT. As protein: CASSLGGTSTDTQYF.

The J gene is TRBJ1-1, the V gene TRBV5-1; no clear D gene. Trimming left V 4 bases short and J 4 bases short, with 17 bases between. CDR1 is SGHRS, CDR2 YFSETQ, per germline. This CDR3 contains 15 residues. CDR3 amino acids: CASSLGQTGPTEAFF. Here the CDR3 DNA reads TGCGCCAGCAGCCTCGGCCAAACTGGCCCCACTGAAGCTTTCTTT.

A few counts support this clone. The rearrangement links TRBV7-8 to TRBJ1-6; TRBD1 agrees at 9 bases. CDR1 is SGHVS and CDR2 is FQNEAQ in the germline V gene. The junction had 14 bases not matched to a gene; V was cut back by 4 bases and J by 7 bases. The CDR3 is 18 amino acids. In DNA, the CDR3 is TGTGCCAGCAGCTACGACCGGGACAGGGTCCTAAAGAATTCACCCCTCCACTTT. It translates to CASSYDRDRVLKNSPLHF.

This chain links TRBV4-1 with TRBJ2-3; 10 nucleotides line up with TRBD2. This CDR3 region has 15 residues. Per germline, CDR1 MGHRA and CDR2 YSYEKL. Trimming cost V 5 bases and J 6 bases; bases outside gene matches: 8. The CDR3 protein is CASSLTSGVGDTQYF. The CDR3 region has the DNA TGCGCCAGCAGCTTAACTAGCGGGGTGGGGGATACGCAGTATTTT.

This clone has only one observation. This chain uses TRBV9 with TRBJ2-7; 10 nucleotides match TRBD2. There are 15 residues in the CDR3. Germline lookup yields CDR1 SGDLS and CDR2 YYNGEE. Germline trimming cut 4 bases from V and 2 bases from J; bases unmatched to any gene: 6. The CDR3 DNA follows: TGTGCCAGCAGCTCTCACAGCGGGGGGGCCTACGAGCAGTACTTC. Amino acids: CASSSHSGGAYEQYF.

V is TRBV5-1 and J is TRBJ2-3, with D maybe TRBD2 (6 bases). The germline CDR1 and CDR2 sequences are SGHRS and YFSETQ. Trimming left V 7 bases short and J 0 bases short, with 15 bases between. The CDR3 length is 15 residues. The DNA of the CDR3 is TGCGCCAGCGGGGAGGACGGGGTTAGCACAGATACGCAGTATTTT. Its protein product is CASGEDGVSTDTQYF.

The gene calls are TRBV28 and TRBJ2-7; D may correspond to TRBD1 or TRBD2 (5 bases each). Germline CDR1 MDHEN, CDR2 SYDVKM. Trimming took off 6 bases at V and 0 bases at J, with 21 bases between the two ends. This CDR3 region has 17 residues. This CDR3 reads CASSQLPQGPFSYEQYF. CDR3 sequence (DNA): TGTGCCAGCAGCCAGCTTCCTCAGGGACCTTTCTCCTACGAGCAGTACTTC.

J is TRBJ2-7 and V is TRBV18; D call uncertain. CDR3 length: 17 residues. The V end lost 3 bases, the J end lost 5 bases, and 23 bases lay between the germline ends. The germline V gene encodes CDR1 KGHSH and CDR2 LQKENI. The DNA for the CDR3 is TGTGCCAGCTCACCGTTGCCTTTATCCTCCGGGTCCCACGAGCAGTACTTC. It codes for CASSPLPLSSGSHEQYF.

The chain links TRBV3-1 (or the pseudogene TRBV3-2) to TRBJ1-4; no clear D. The V gene's germline CDR1 is LGHDT and CDR2 YNNKEL (reference sequence). CDR3 length: 15 residues. With 1 base removed from V and 5 bases from J, the gap between germline ends came to 11 bases. CDR3 loop: CASSQGQVPNEKLFF. The CDR3 DNA reads TGTGCCAGCAGCCAAGGTCAGGTCCCCAATGAAAAACTGTTTTTT.

This clone appeared a few times. The chain uses TRBV9 and TRBJ1-6; D remains ambiguous. Germline V gene sequence: CDR1 SGDLS, CDR2 YYNGEE. V dropped 0 bases and J dropped 10 bases, with 11 bases sitting between them. The CDR3 spans 14 residues. The CDR3 DNA is TGTGCCAGCAGCGTAGCGTATCAGAGCTCACCCCTCCACTTT. It specifies CASSVAYQSSPLHF.

The chain recombines TRBV25-1 with TRBJ2-1, with D unclear. Germline CDR1 is MGHDK and CDR2 is SYGVNS. This CDR3 comprises 13 residues. The ends were cut back, 4 bases at V and 4 bases at J, with 8 bases in the middle. CDR3: CASSVLEYNEQFF. CDR3 coding DNA: TGTGCCAGCAGTGTATTAGAATACAATGAGCAGTTCTTC. The full variable domain, completed using reference TRBV25-1 and TRBJ2-1, is EADIYQTPRYLVIGTGKKITLECSQTMGHDKMYWYQQDPGMELHLIHYSYGVNSTEKGDLSSESTVSRIRTEHFPLTLESARPSHTSQYLCASSVLEYNEQFFGPGTRLTVL.

This chain connects TRBV28 to TRBJ1-4; 7 bases match TRBD1. Germline CDR1 and CDR2: MDHEN and SYDVKM. There are 15 residues in the CDR3. The trim removed 4 bases at V and 0 bases at J, leaving 2 bases unmatched. For the CDR3, the DNA is TGTGCCAGCAGTTCCGGACAGGCAACTAATGAAAAACTGTTTTTT. This encodes CASSSGQATNEKLFF.

This chain connects TRBV28 to TRBJ1-2; the D gene is possibly TRBD1 (5 bases). Trimming removed 7 bases from V and 1 base from J, with 25 bases in between. Looked up from germline, CDR1 is MDHEN and CDR2 is SYDVKM. This CDR3 has 18 residues. Here the CDR3 reads CASMGFAGPSRVNYGYTF. Written as DNA, the CDR3 is TGTGCCAGCATGGGATTTGCGGGACCAAGCCGTGTTAACTATGGCTACACCTTC.

The CDR3 region has the DNA TGTGCCAGCAGCTTATCTAGGCAGACGAACACTGAAGCTTTCTTT. This gives the protein CASSLSRQTNTEAFF. V gene TRBV7-2 combines with J gene TRBJ1-1, with D unclear. With 2 bases removed from V and 1 base from J, the gap between germline ends came to 11 bases. This CDR3 spans 15 amino acids. Germline V gene data show CDR1 as SGHTA and CDR2 as FQGNSA.

The chain links TRBV5-4 to TRBJ2-3; 10 positions agree with TRBD2. The CDR3 length is 14 residues. The V gene end was trimmed by 4 bases and the J gene end by 7 bases; junction bases not matched to a gene: 6. Germline CDR1 and CDR2: SGHNT and YYREEE (reference sequence). The CDR3 spells CASSGTSAGNTQYF. Written as DNA, the CDR3 is TGTGCCAGCAGCGGGACTAGCGCGGGGAATACGCAGTATTTT.

The chain links TRBV6-1 to TRBJ1-2; the D is unclear. The CDR3 runs 12 residues. CDR1 and CDR2 from the germline V gene are MNHNS and SASEGT. V was pared by 5 bases and J by 5 bases, with 9 bases between. This CDR3 reads CASSSDLYGYTF. CDR3 DNA: TGTGCCAGCAGTTCGGATTTATATGGCTACACCTTC.

The chain is built from TRBV19 and TRBJ1-5; D uncertain. Germline CDR1 reads LNHDA; CDR2 reads SQIVND (reference sequence). Trimming shortened V by 5 bases and J by 3 bases, and 11 bases separated the two germline ends. The length of the CDR3 is 14 residues. CDR3 sequence: CASSSGRDNQPQHF. The CDR3, as DNA: TGTGCCAGTAGTTCAGGACGGGACAATCAGCCCCAGCATTTT.

The chain joins TRBV9 to TRBJ2-3; D might be TRBD2 (6 bases). CDR3 length: 15 amino acids. Germline values: CDR1 SGDLS, CDR2 YYNGEE. Trimming removed 2 bases from V and 1 base from J, with 11 bases in between. CDR3 sequence reads: CASSVGGVGTDTQYF. For the CDR3, the DNA is TGTGCCAGCAGCGTGGGGGGAGTCGGCACAGATACGCAGTATTTT.